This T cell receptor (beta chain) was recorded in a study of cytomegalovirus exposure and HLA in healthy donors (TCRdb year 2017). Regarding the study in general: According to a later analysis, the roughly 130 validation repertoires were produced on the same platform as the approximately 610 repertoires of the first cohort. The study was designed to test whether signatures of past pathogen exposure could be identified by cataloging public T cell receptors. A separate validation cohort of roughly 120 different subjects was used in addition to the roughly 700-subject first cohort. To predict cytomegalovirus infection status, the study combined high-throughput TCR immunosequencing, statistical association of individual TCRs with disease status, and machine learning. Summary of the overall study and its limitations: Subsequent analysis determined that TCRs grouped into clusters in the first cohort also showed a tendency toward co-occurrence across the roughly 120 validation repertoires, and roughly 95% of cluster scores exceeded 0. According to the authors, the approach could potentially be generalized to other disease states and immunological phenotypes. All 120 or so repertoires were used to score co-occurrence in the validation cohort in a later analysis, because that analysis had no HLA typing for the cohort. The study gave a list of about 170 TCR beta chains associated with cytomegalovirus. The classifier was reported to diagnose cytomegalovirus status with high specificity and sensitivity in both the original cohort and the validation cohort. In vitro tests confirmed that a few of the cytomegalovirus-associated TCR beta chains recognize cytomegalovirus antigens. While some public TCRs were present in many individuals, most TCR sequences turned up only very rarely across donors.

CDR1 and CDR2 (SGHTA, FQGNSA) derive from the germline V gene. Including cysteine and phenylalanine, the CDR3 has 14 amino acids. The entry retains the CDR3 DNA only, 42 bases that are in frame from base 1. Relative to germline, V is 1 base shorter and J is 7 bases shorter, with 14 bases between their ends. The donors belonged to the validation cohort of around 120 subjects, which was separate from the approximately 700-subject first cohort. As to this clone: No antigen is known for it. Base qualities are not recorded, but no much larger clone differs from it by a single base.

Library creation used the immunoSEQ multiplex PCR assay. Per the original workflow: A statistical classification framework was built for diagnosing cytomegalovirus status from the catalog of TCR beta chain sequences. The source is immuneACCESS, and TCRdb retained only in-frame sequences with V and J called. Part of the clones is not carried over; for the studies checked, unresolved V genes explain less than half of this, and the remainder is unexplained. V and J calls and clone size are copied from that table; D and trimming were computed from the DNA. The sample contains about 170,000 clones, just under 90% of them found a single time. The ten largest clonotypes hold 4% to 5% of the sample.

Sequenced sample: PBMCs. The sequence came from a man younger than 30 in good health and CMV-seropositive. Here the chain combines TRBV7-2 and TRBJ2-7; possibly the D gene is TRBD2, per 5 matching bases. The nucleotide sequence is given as TGTGCCAGCAGCTTAGGAGGCGGGCCGGGGGAGCAGTACTTC. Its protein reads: CASSLGGGPGEQYF.